These 16 T cell receptor beta chains were all obtained from the same sample, sequenced in a study of T cells in Graves' hyperthyroidism and ophthalmopathy. Amplification yielded TCR beta CDR3 regions, with RNA transcripts as the source. The HTBI set primed first-round TCR CDR3 RT-PCR. From the multiplex PCR reads, TCRdb called clonotypes with MiXCR, one entry per CDR3 protein. The data contain about 560,000 distinct CDR3 sequences, approximately 15% of them singletons. The sample comprised blood. All receptors come from a woman under 30 with Graves' hyperthyroidism.

V is TRBV5-1 and J is TRBJ2-2; D not certain. Germline V CDR1 and CDR2: SGHRS, YFSETQ. This CDR3 spans 14 amino acids. Trimming left V 7 bases short and J 1 base short, with 11 bases between. DNA for the CDR3: TGCGCCAGCGGCCCCCCGGGGAACACCGGGGAGCTGTTTTTT. This translates into CASGPPGNTGELFF.

The chain joins TRBV13 to TRBJ2-1, with D hard to call. Trimming took 1 base from V and 10 from J, leaving 11 bases between them. The CDR3 spans 13 residues. Germline values: CDR1 PRHDT, CDR2 FYEKMQ (reference sequence). CDR3 nucleotide sequence: TGTGCCAGCAGCTTAGAAGAAAACGGGGAGCAGTTCTTC. As protein: CASSLEENGEQFF.

This clonotype has ten or more counts. The chain links TRBV12-3 or TRBV12-4 to TRBJ1-1, with TRBD1 matching over 10 bases. V lost 3 bases and J lost 3; bases outside the gene matches: 4. This CDR3 contains 15 residues. The CDR3 region is CASSLGGTGDTEAFF. In DNA form, the CDR3 reads TGTGCCAGCAGTTTGGGGGGGACAGGGGACACTGAAGCTTTCTTT.

The chain couples TRBV6-2 or TRBV6-3 to TRBJ2-7; 9 bases fit TRBD2. The CDR3 spans 13 residues. Unmatched junction bases numbered 3, after V lost 6 bases and J lost 3 bases. Germline V CDR1 and CDR2: MNHEY, SVGEGT. The CDR3 reads CASRTSGLYEQYF. The CDR3 DNA is TGTGCCAGCAGGACTAGCGGCCTCTACGAGCAGTACTTC.

This clonotype was seen repeatedly, ten times or more. The chain has TRBV7-2 and TRBJ2-1; no reliable D call. The CDR3 runs 16 residues. Germline lookup yields CDR1 SGHTA and CDR2 FQGNSA. V lost 5 bases to trimming and J lost 0 bases, with 14 bases between them. The CDR3 spells CASSRRAPSSYNEQFF. For the CDR3, the DNA is TGTGCCAGCAGCCGCCGGGCACCGAGCTCCTACAATGAGCAGTTCTTC. Drawing the rest from reference TRBV7-2 and TRBJ2-1, the complete variable domain is GAGVSQSPSNKVTEKGKDVELRCDPISGHTALYWYRQSLGQGLEFLIYFQGNSAPDKSGLPSDRFSAERTGGSVSTLTIQRTQQEDSAVYLCASSRRAPSSYNEQFFGPGTRLTVL.

This chain connects TRBV25-1 to TRBJ1-4; D unresolved. The V end lost 3 bases, the J end lost 6 bases, and 11 bases lay between the germline ends. Germline V gives CDR1 MGHDK, CDR2 SYGVNS. The CDR3 extends over 14 amino acids. This chain's CDR3 is CASSDSAGDEKLFF. The CDR3 DNA follows: TGTGCCAGCAGTGACAGCGCGGGTGATGAAAAACTGTTTTTT. Looking up the rest from reference TRBV25-1 and TRBJ1-4 gives the full variable domain: EADIYQTPRYLVIGTGKKITLECSQTMGHDKMYWYQQDPGMELHLIHYSYGVNSTEKGDLSSESTVSRIRTEHFPLTLESARPSHTSQYLCASSDSAGDEKLFFGSGTQLSVL.

This clonotype occurred a few times. The genes are TRBV4-3 and TRBJ2-7; possible D gene TRBD2, 6 bases. V lost 4 bases and J lost 0, with 13 bases in between. Per the germline V gene, CDR1 is LGHNA and CDR2 is YSLEER. This CDR3 region has 15 residues. The CDR3: CASSPWGDSSYEQYF. The CDR3 DNA follows: TGCGCCAGCAGCCCATGGGGGGATAGCTCCTACGAGCAGTACTTC.

This clonotype was seen a single time. CDR3 protein: CASSWRGDTSSYNEQFF. Here the CDR3 DNA reads TGTGCCAGCAGCTGGAGAGGGGACACGAGCTCCTACAATGAGCAGTTCTTC. V and J are TRBV7-9 and TRBJ2-1; D perhaps matches TRBD1 (6 bases). Germline CDR1 is SEHNR and CDR2 is FQNEAQ (reference sequence). CDR3 length: 17 residues. The germline V and J ends were trimmed by 4 bases and 0 bases, with 16 bases remaining between them.

This clonotype was found many times. The V gene is TRBV12-3 or TRBV12-4, the J gene TRBJ2-3, with D tentatively TRBD1 (5 bases). The CDR3 extends over 12 amino acids. Trimming stripped 10 bases from V and 3 bases from J, with 11 bases between. For the CDR3, the DNA is TGTGCCATCAGGGCCGGGACAGATACGCAGTATTTT. Its protein is CAIRAGTDTQYF.

This clonotype came up many times. This chain uses TRBV24-1 with TRBJ2-5; the D gene is possibly TRBD1 (6 bases). CDR1 and CDR2 (germline): KGHDR, SFDVKD. This CDR3 is 16 amino acids long. Deletions cut 4 bases from V and 4 bases from J, with 18 bases between. CDR3 in DNA: TGTGCCACCAGTGACTATCTACAGGGACGGGGAGAGACCCAGTACTTC. This codes for CATSDYLQGRGETQYF.

This clonotype was counted many times. The chain uses TRBV7-8 and TRBJ2-7; 7 positions match TRBD2. In germline, CDR1 is SGHVS, CDR2 FQNEAQ. The V segment lost 8 bases and the J segment 6 bases; nucleotides outside the gene matches: 13. The CDR3 covers 14 residues. The CDR3 sequence is CASQTGASGREQYF. The CDR3 DNA follows: TGTGCCAGCCAAACGGGCGCTAGCGGACGCGAGCAGTACTTC. Full variable domain (remainder filled in from reference TRBV7-8 and TRBJ2-7): GAGVSQSPRYKVAKRGQDVALRCDPISGHVSLFWYQQALGQGPEFLTYFQNEAQLDKSGLPSDRFFAERPEGSVSTLKIQRTQQEDSAVYLCASQTGASGREQYFGPGTRLTVT.

This clonotype turned up a few times. This could be a read error, since a much larger clone is one nucleotide away. The chain links TRBV9 to TRBJ1-2, with D perhaps matching TRBD1 (5 bases). Germline lookup yields CDR1 SGDLS and CDR2 YYNGEE. The CDR3 spans 12 residues. V was clipped by 5 bases and J by 7 bases, with 12 bases between them. The CDR3 bases are TGTGCCAGCAGAAGGACAAGGCTTGGCTACACCTTC. It codes for CASRRTRLGYTF.

CDR3 sequence reads: CASSLAGIASNTGELFF. Here the CDR3 DNA reads TGTGCCAGCAGCTTGGCCGGTATAGCATCGAACACCGGGGAGCTGTTTTTT. This rearrangement joins TRBV5-6 to TRBJ2-2; D is unresolved. Germline V gene sequence: CDR1 SGHDT, CDR2 YYEEEE. Trimming took off 0 bases at V and 0 bases at J, with 12 bases between the two ends. The CDR3 is 17 amino acids.

The sample holds a few counts of this clonotype. The chain joins TRBV19 to TRBJ2-3; D gene uncertain. Germline assignment: CDR1 LNHDA and CDR2 SQIVND (reference sequence). Trimming took 7 bases from V and 4 from J, leaving 6 bases between them. CDR3 size: 11 residues. The CDR3: CASTSADTQYF. In nucleotides, the CDR3 is TGTGCCAGTACGTCGGCAGATACGCAGTATTTT.

V is TRBV2 and J is TRBJ1-6, with a possible D match to TRBD1 (6 bases). CDR1 SNHLY and CDR2 FYNNEI come from the germline V gene. The V end lost 6 bases, the J end lost 8 bases, and 20 bases lay between the germline ends. CDR3 size: 16 residues. The CDR3 DNA sequence: TGTGCCAGCAGGGGGGGGATTACTAAGGGGGATTCACCCCTCCACTTT. Protein sequence: CASRGGITKGDSPLHF.

This clonotype was observed a few times. This chain uses TRBV6-2 or TRBV6-3 with TRBJ2-7; 7 positions agree with TRBD1. Trimming at V came to 2 bases and at J to 0 bases, leaving 4 bases not matched to a gene. This CDR3 is 15 amino acids long. CDR1 is MNHEY and CDR2 is SVGEGT in the germline V gene. CDR3 residues: CASSYPGQNSYEQYF. The CDR3 region has the DNA TGTGCCAGCAGTTACCCGGGACAGAACTCCTACGAGCAGTACTTC.